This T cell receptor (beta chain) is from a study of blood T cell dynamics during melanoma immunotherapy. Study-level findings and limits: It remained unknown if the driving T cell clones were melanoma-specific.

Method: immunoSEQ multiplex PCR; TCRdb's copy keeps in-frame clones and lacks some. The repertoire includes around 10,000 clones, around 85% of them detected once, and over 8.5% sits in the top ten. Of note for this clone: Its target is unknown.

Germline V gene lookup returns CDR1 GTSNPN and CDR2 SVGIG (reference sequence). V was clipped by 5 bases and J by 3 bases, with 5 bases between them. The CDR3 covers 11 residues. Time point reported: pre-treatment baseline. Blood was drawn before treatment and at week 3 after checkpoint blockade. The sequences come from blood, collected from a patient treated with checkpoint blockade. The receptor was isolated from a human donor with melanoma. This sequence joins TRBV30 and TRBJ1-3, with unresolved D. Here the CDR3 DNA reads TGTGCCTGGGGACTTGGAAACACCATATATTTT. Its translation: CAWGLGNTIYF.